Below are 10 T cell receptor beta chains sequenced from a single sample in a study of T-cell memory formation after mild COVID-19. Each CDR3 protein gets one entry after TCRdb re-called the 5' RACE reads with MiXCR. The table lists around 180,000 distinct CDR3 sequences, roughly 16% of them singletons. Sequencing was performed on PBMCs or a T cell subset sorted from them (not recorded which). The receptors were gathered from an adult woman who had mild COVID-19 (a few samples of this study predate the infection). Cell type and time point are not known.

This clonotype was observed a few times. The chain uses TRBV5-1 and TRBJ1-1; tentatively, D is TRBD1 (6 bases). V lost 4 bases, J lost 4 bases, and 17 bases lay in between. This CDR3 comprises 15 residues. The germline V gene has CDR1 SGHRS and CDR2 YFSETQ. CDR3 sequence (DNA): TGCGCCAGCAGCGGGGTAGTACAGGGTAGCACTGAAGCTTTCTTT. Translation gives CASSGVVQGSTEAFF. Full variable domain (outside the CDR3, taken from reference TRBV5-1 and TRBJ1-1): KAGVTQTPRYLIKTRGQQVTLSCSPISGHRSVSWYQQTPGQGLQFLFEYFSETQRNKGNFPGRFSGRQFSNSRSEMNVSTLELGDSALYLCASSGVVQGSTEAFFGQGTRLTVV.

This clonotype was seen only a few times. The chain couples TRBV3-1 to TRBJ1-1; a possible D gene is TRBD1 (5 bases). Looked up from germline, CDR1 is LGHDT and CDR2 is YNNKEL (reference sequence). The CDR3 totals 15 residues. Trimming took off 2 bases at V and 4 bases at J, with 14 bases between the two ends. The CDR3 is CASSQLDGGGTEAFF. The CDR3 nucleotides read TGTGCCAGCAGCCAATTGGACGGGGGTGGCACTGAAGCTTTCTTT.

This clonotype was recorded a few times. J is TRBJ1-1 and V is TRBV5-1; D is perhaps TRBD1 (5 bases). CDR1 is SGHRS and CDR2 is YFSETQ in the germline V gene. The CDR3 is 16 residues long. The V gene lost 4 bases and the J gene lost 4 bases, with 20 bases spanning the gap. CDR3 residues: CASSPMQGPFPTEAFF. The CDR3 coding sequence is TGCGCCAGCAGCCCAATGCAGGGTCCGTTTCCCACTGAAGCTTTCTTT.

This clonotype has more than one count but fewer than ten. The CDR3 loop reads CSARAGGLAGTEDTQYF. CDR3 coding DNA: TGCAGTGCTAGAGCGGGGGGACTAGCGGGAACGGAAGATACGCAGTATTTT. The chain has TRBV20-1 and TRBJ2-3, with TRBD2 matching over 13 bases. In germline, CDR1 is DFQATT, CDR2 SNEGSKA (reference sequence). The CDR3 contains 17 residues. V shed 1 base, J shed 5 bases, and the junction held 9 bases outside the gene matches.

The chain is built from TRBV12-3 or TRBV12-4 and TRBJ2-7; D remains unclear. The CDR3 consists of 13 residues. V was trimmed by 6 bases and J by 3 bases, leaving 12 bases between them. CDR3 protein: CASSIGRIYEQYF. Here the CDR3 DNA reads TGTGCCAGCAGCATAGGACGGATCTACGAGCAGTACTTC.

In its sample, this clonotype was seen a few times. This chain joins TRBV3-1 and TRBJ2-1, with 9 bases aligning to TRBD2. The trim removed 3 bases at V and 0 bases at J, leaving 0 bases unmatched. This CDR3 contains 15 residues. The germline V gene encodes CDR1 LGHDT and CDR2 YNNKEL (reference sequence). CDR3 in amino acids: CASSHSGGSYNEQFF. For the CDR3, the DNA is TGTGCCAGCAGCCATAGCGGGGGCTCCTACAATGAGCAGTTCTTC.

This clonotype has ten or more counts. The chain links TRBV7-9 to TRBJ1-6, with 8 positions matching TRBD1. CDR1 SEHNR and CDR2 FQNEAQ come from the germline V gene (reference sequence). The length of the CDR3 is 15 residues. V shed 5 bases, J shed 8 bases, and the junction held 8 bases outside the gene matches. The CDR3 spells CASSRDDRGHSPLHF. The CDR3 nucleotides read TGTGCCAGCAGCCGTGACGACAGGGGACATTCACCCCTCCACTTT.

The rearrangement joins TRBV21-1 to TRBJ2-7. TRBV21-1 is an annotated pseudogene. This CDR3 region has 15 residues. This CDR3 reads CASSTTNSYPYEQYF. CDR3 coding DNA: TGTGCCAGCAGCACCACGAACAGTTACCCCTACGAGCAGTACTTC.

The V and J genes are TRBV7-8 and TRBJ1-2, with D hard to call. This CDR3 has 15 residues. CDR1 is SGHVS and CDR2 is FQNEAQ in the germline V gene. Trimming removed 6 bases at V and 6 bases at J, with 20 bases between. The CDR3: CASSFRWGGMDGYTF. In nucleotides, the CDR3 is TGTGCCAGCAGTTTCCGCTGGGGAGGGATGGATGGCTACACCTTC.

The rearrangement uses TRBV3-1 and TRBJ1-3, with D unclear. The CDR3 contains 14 residues. Between the trimmed V and J ends, which lost 4 bases and 1 base, there was a span of 8 bases. Germline CDR1 reads LGHDT; CDR2 reads YNNKEL (reference sequence). The CDR3, as DNA: TGTGCCAGCAGCCCTCGGACGTCTGGAAACACCATATATTTT. Protein product: CASSPRTSGNTIYF. Drawing the rest from reference TRBV3-1 and TRBJ1-3, the complete variable domain is DTAVSQTPKYLVTQMGNDKSIKCEQNLGHDTMYWYKQDSKKFLKIMFSYNNKELIINETVPNRFSPKSPDKAHLNLHINSLELGDSAVYFCASSPRTSGNTIYFGEGSWLTVV.